This TCR beta chain was captured by sequencing in a study of prognosis after radiotherapy for stage I lung cancer. The CDR3 length is 18 residues. Trimming took 7 bases from V and 6 from J, leaving 27 bases between them. The germline CDR1 and CDR2 sequences are MNHEY and SMNVEV (reference sequence). The authors amplified TCR beta CDR3 from genomic DNA using two-round multiplex PCR. Primers specific to each TRBV and TRBJ gene were used in first-round PCR. The second PCR round used universal primers. TCRdb fed the multiplex PCR reads into MiXCR, producing one record per CDR3 protein. The table records about 16,000 distinct CDR3 sequences, about 47% of them present only once. Node-negative disease was confirmed in all patients by CT and PET/CT, with no prior chemotherapy, radiotherapy or other malignancies.

Here the sequenced sample was PBMCs, taken before or after stereotactic body radiation therapy (not recorded which). The chain has TRBV27 and TRBJ2-2; weak D call: TRBD1 (5 bases). The clonotype originates from a donor older than 45 with non-small cell lung cancer. DNA of the CDR3: TGTGCCAGCACAGCCACTGTTTGGGTGCAGGGTTTCGCCGGGGAGCTGTTTTTT. This encodes CASTATVWVQGFAGELFF.